Listed here is a single TCR beta chain. After removal of 1 base from V and 4 bases from J, the junction contained 8 bases not matched to a gene. Germline V gene data show CDR1 as MGHRA and CDR2 as YSYEKL. The CDR3 has 16 residues. The data originate from a study of T-cell memory formation after mild COVID-19. TCRdb redid the calling of the 5' RACE reads with MiXCR, one entry per CDR3 protein. The data show 450,000 or so distinct CDR3 sequences, with approximately 23% seen just once and approximately 12% held by the top ten. This receptor was taken from an adult woman who had mild COVID-19 (a few samples of this study predate the infection). Cell type and time point are not known. V usage is TRBV4-1 and J usage is TRBJ2-3; 7 positions agree with TRBD2. The sequencing sample was made of PBMCs or a T cell subset sorted from them (not recorded which). The CDR3: CASSQGRAGVADTQYF. In DNA form, the CDR3 reads TGCGCCAGCAGCCAAGGGCGGGCGGGGGTGGCAGATACGCAGTATTTT.